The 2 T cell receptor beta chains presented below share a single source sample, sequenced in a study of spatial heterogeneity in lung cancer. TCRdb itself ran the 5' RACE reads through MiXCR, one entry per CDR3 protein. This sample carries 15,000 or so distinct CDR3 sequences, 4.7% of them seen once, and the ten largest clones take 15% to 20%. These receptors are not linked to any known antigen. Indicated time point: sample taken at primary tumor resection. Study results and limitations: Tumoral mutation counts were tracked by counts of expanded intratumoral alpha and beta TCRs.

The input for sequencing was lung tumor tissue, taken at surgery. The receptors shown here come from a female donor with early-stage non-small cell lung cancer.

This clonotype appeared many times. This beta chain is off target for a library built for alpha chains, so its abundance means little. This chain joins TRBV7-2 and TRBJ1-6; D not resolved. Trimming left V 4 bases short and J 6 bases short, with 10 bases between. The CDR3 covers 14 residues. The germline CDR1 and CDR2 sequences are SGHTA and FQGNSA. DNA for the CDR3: TGTGCCAGCAGCTCCCGACCTGGTAATTCACCCCTCCACTTT. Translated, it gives CASSSRPGNSPLHF.

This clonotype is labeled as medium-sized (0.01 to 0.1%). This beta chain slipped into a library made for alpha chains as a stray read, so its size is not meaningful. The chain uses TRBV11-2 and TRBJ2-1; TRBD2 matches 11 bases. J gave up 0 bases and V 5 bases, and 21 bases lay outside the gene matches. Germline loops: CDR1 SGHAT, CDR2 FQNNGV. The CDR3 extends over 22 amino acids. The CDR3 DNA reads TGTGCCAGCAGCGACCGGTTGGACCCCGGGACTAGCGGCCGGAGCTCCTACAATGAGCAGTTCTTC. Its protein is CASSDRLDPGTSGRSSYNEQFF.